What follows describes a single T cell receptor (beta chain). This clonotype was counted ten times or more. No antigen is known for it. Within one base of it there is no much larger clone, and no base qualities were kept. Set within a cohort of healthcare workers in London, UK, this nested case-control study involved weekly PCR testing of nasopharyngeal swabs along with blood sampling. Healthcare workers were enrolled in the week of the UK lockdown, from 23 to 31 March 2020, and were followed every week for up to 16 weeks. These data originate in a study of early T cells in non-severe SARS-CoV-2 infection (dated by TCRdb to the early 2020s). With respect to the entire study: Bulk RNA from unsorted whole blood was used for TCR sequencing, so alpha and beta chains could not be paired.

From the cysteine through the phenylalanine, the CDR3 covers 15 amino acids. Kept here is only the CDR3 DNA, which spans 45 bases and is read in frame from base 1. Looking up the germline V gene yields CDR1 SGHAT and CDR2 FQNNGV. V and J are truncated by 0 bases and 6 bases respectively, leaving an intervening sequence of 13 bases. Library preparation employed 5' RACE. TCRdb lists the instrument as NextSeq 500. The TCR library protocol attached unique molecular identifiers to individual cDNA molecules to correct for sequencing error and PCR bias. Sequencing covered both TCR alpha and beta chains, and within each sample the abundances of alpha and beta sequences were tightly co-correlated. In the source study's methods: Decombinator V4 was used to perform V gene, J gene and CDR3 annotation of TCR sequences. Expanded TCRs were defined as changing significantly between any two time points under a Poisson model with p below 0.0001. TCR abundances were normalised to the total number of TCRs sequenced per sample and expressed as counts per million. MAIT TCRs were defined by TRAV1-2 paired with TRAJ12, TRAJ20 or TRAJ33, and iNKT TCRs by TRAV10 paired with TRAJ18. A search of VDJdb, accessed on 1 November 2021, was run for TCRs annotated to CMV, EBV and SARS-CoV-2, with TCRs annotated for multiple antigens excluded. The public reads were reprocessed in TCRdb via fastp at Q25 and MiXCR, keeping in-frame beta chains. All rows with the same CDR3 protein become a single entry with the most common DNA and genes. For this entry, the V and J calls and clone size follow TCRdb and not the study's own pipeline. The sample table shows 25,000 to 30,000 distinct CDR3 sequences, and more than 4.5% are seen once. The ten largest clones take up 0.92% of the sample.

Broader findings and caveats from the paper: VDJdb matching was skewed toward anti-spike CD8 responses and likely underestimated virus-specific expansions by missing private and CD4 specificities.

The clonotype comes from an adult who was a healthcare worker with PCR-confirmed SARS-CoV-2 infection or an uninfected control (not recorded which). Recombination linked TRBV11-2 to TRBJ2-3; TRBD1 is possibly the D segment (5 matching bases). Source material: whole blood. DNA sequence: TGTGCCAGCAGCTTAGATTTTCAGGGTCGGGATACGCAGTATTTT. Its translation is CASSLDFQGRDTQYF.